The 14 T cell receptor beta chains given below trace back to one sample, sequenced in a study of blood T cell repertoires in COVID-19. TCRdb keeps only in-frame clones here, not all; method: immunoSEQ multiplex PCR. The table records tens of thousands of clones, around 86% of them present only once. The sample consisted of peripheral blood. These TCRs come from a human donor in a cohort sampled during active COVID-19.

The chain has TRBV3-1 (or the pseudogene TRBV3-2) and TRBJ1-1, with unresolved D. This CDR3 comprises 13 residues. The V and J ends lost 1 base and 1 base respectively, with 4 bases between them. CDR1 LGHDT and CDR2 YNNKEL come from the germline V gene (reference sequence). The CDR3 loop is CASSQVWNTEAFF. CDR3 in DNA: TGTGCCAGCAGCCAAGTATGGAACACTGAAGCTTTCTTT.

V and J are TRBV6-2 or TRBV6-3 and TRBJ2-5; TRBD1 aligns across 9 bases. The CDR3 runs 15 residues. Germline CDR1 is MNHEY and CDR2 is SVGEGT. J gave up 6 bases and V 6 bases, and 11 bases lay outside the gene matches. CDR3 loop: CASSNLQGATQTQYF. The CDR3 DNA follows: TGTGCCAGCAGCAACCTACAGGGGGCTACGCAGACCCAGTACTTC.

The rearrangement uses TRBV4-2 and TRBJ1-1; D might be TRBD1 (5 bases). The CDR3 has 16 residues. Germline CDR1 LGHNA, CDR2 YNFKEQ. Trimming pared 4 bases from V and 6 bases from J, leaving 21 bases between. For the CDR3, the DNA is TGTGCCAGCAGCCCCCCGGGTGGCCCGGGGGAGGCTGAAGCTTTCTTT. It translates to CASSPPGGPGEAEAFF.

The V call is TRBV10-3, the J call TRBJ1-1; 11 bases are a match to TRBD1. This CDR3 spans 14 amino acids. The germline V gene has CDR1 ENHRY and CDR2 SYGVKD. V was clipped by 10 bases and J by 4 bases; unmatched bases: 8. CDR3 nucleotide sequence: TGTGCCACCAAACCGGACAGGGGGCCCACTGAAGCTTTCTTT. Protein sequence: CATKPDRGPTEAFF.

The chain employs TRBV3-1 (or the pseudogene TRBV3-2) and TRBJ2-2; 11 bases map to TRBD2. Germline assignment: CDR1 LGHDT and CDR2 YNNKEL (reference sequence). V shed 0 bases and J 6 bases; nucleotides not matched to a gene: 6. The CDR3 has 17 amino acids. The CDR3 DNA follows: TGTGCCAGCAGCCAAGATCACACTAGCGGGAGCGCCGGGGAGCTGTTTTTT. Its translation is CASSQDHTSGSAGELFF.

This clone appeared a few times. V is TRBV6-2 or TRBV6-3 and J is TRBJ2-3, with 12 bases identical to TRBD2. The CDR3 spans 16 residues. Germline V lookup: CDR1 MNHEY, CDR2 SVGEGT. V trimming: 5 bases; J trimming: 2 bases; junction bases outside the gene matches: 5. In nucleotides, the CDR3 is TGTGCCAGCAGTCGATGGACTAGCGGGGCCACAGATACGCAGTATTTT. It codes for CASSRWTSGATDTQYF.

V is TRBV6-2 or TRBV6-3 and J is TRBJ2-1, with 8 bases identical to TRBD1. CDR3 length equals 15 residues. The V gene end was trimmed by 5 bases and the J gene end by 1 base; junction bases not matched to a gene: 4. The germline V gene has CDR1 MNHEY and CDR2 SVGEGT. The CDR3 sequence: CASSQGQGSYNEQFF. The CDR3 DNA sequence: TGTGCCAGCAGTCAAGGACAGGGTTCCTACAATGAGCAGTTCTTC.

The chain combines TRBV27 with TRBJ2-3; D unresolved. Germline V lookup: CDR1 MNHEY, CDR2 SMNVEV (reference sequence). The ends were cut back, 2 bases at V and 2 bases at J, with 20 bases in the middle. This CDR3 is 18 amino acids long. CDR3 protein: CASSLMYRTDGYTDTQYF. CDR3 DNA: TGTGCCAGCAGTTTAATGTACCGCACCGACGGGTACACAGATACGCAGTATTTT.

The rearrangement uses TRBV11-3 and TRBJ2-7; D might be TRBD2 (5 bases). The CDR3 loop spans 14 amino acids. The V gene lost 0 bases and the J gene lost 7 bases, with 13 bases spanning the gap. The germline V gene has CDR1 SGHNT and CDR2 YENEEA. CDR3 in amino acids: CASSLDQEVGEQYF. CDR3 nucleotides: TGTGCCAGCAGCTTAGATCAGGAGGTAGGGGAGCAGTACTTC. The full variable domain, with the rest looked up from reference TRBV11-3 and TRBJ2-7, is EAGVVQSPRYKIIEKKQPVAFWCNPISGHNTLYWYLQNLGQGPELLIRYENEEAVDDSQLPKDRFSAERLKGVDSTLKIQPAELGDSAVYLCASSLDQEVGEQYFGPGTRLTVT.

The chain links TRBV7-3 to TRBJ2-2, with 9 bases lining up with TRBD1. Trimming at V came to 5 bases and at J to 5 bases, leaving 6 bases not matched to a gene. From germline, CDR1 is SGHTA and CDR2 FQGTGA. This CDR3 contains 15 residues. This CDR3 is CASSQTGTGTGELFF. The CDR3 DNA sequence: TGTGCCAGCAGCCAAACCGGGACAGGGACCGGGGAGCTGTTTTTT.

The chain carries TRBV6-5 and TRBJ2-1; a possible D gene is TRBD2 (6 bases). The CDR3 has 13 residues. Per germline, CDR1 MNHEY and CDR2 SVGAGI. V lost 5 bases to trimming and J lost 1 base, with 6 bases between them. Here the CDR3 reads CASSLASYNEQFF. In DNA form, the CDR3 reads TGTGCCAGCAGTCTAGCGTCCTACAATGAGCAGTTCTTC.

CDR3 protein: CASSPREALNEQFF. The CDR3 region has the DNA TGCGCCAGCAGCCCCAGGGAGGCTTTGAATGAGCAGTTCTTC. The chain uses TRBV5-1 and TRBJ2-1; perhaps TRBD2 as D (6 bases). This CDR3 spans 14 amino acids. V was pared by 4 bases and J by 7 bases, with 15 bases between. The germline V gene has CDR1 SGHRS and CDR2 YFSETQ.

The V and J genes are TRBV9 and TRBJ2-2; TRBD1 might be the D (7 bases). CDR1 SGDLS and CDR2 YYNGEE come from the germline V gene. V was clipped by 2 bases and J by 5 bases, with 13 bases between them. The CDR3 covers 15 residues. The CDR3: CASSVEGAKTGELFF. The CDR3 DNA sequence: TGTGCCAGCAGCGTGGAGGGGGCTAAAACCGGGGAGCTGTTTTTT. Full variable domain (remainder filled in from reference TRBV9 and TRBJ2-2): DSGVTQTPKHLITATGQRVTLRCSPRSGDLSVYWYQQSLDQGLQFLIQYYNGEERAKGNILERFSAQQFPDLHSELNLSSLELGDSALYFCASSVEGAKTGELFFGEGSRLTVL.

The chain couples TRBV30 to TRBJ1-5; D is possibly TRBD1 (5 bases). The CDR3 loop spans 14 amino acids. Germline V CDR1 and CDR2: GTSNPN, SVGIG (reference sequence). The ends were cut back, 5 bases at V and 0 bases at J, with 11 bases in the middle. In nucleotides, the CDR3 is TGTGCCTGGGCCCGGACAAATAGCAATCAGCCCCAGCATTTT. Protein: CAWARTNSNQPQHF.